The following is a T cell receptor beta chain sequence with its context. Its antigen is not yet known. A much larger clone differs by one base, so this may be a read error. Ophthalmopathy patients had moderately to severely active disease, with a Clinical Activity Score of 3 or more, a NOSPECS grade of 4 or more, and a disease duration of less than 3 months. Patients with uncontrolled infections, other autoimmune diseases, pregnancy or lactation were excluded. Diagnoses relied on clinical symptoms, serum thyroxine and TRAb, thyroid ultrasound and orbital computed tomography. Ficoll-Paque density gradient centrifugation was used to isolate PBMCs from about 9 ml of fresh peripheral blood. Trizol reagent was used to extract total RNA, and RNA quality was then checked on an Agilent 2100 Bioanalyzer. These data originate in a study of T cells in Graves' hyperthyroidism and ophthalmopathy (dated by TCRdb to between 2018 and 2021). Looking at the study overall: Peripheral blood was sampled at the time of initial diagnosis, prior to any treatment. After sampling, hyperthyroidism patients received methimazole starting at 30 mg daily, and ophthalmopathy patients received high-dose intravenous methylprednisolone. TCR Vbeta CDR3 sequencing of some 140 peripheral blood samples (approximately 44 ophthalmopathy, some 75 hyperthyroidism and roughly 17 progressor patients) is reported in the paper. The 100 or so discovery patients were randomly split 7:3 into training and test sets. In addition, the study compared T-cell repertoires in thyroid tissue and in blood from roughly 6 Graves' hyperthyroidism patients. Prospective prediction of ophthalmopathy was tested in an independent validation cohort of fewer than 20 hyperthyroidism patients and 17 patients who later progressed to ophthalmopathy. A discovery cohort of approximately 100 patients, roughly 45 with Graves' ophthalmopathy and more than 55 with stable Graves' hyperthyroidism, was used to find distinguishing TCR V-J signatures. What the work shows at the level of the full study, not this receptor alone: No statistical method was used to set the sample size in advance, and investigators knew the group allocation. Most expanded thyroid clonotypes (frequency above 0.001) were also detected in blood, a finding suggesting that blood repertoires may reflect thyroid immune responses. A 13 V-J signature model separated ophthalmopathy from stable hyperthyroidism, with 87.88% sensitivity and about 81% specificity in cross-validation and 80%/75% in testing. During validation, the model predicted progression to ophthalmopathy a median of about 6.3 months ahead of onset, with more than 60% sensitivity and 72.22% specificity.

TCR beta CDR3 regions were amplified from RNA transcripts. A first-round RT-PCR of the TCR CDR3 used the HTBI primer set with the Qiagen OneStep RT-PCR kit. Libraries were constructed in a second round of multiplex PCR, after which size selection and purification were carried out. Sequencing of the libraries was done on an Illumina HiSeq2000 using paired-end 100 bp reads. Under the source paper's analysis protocol: SOAPnuke was used to process the raw data, removing reads that contained adapters or uncalled bases, had a mean Phred below 15, or lacked an exact match to the constant primer or identifier. COPE v1.2.5 was used to merge the high-quality paired reads, and each unique nucleotide sequence was defined as a clonotype. MiTCR v1.1 was used to align clonotypes to the IMGT TRBV, TRBD and TRBJ reference segments. Only V-J combinations with frequency above 0.0001, covering 98% to 99.2% of repertoires, were analysed. A TCS score was defined as the ratio of F50 (clonal expansion) to E x V (chaos), with BLOSUM62-based TCRdist applied between CDR3 peptides within each V-J. Welch's t-statistics and random forest reduced several hundred V-J features to 10 to 15, which were used in a naive Bayes classifier (R e1071). TCRdb cleaned the public reads at Q25 with fastp, built clones with MiXCR and kept in-frame beta chains. Rows with one shared CDR3 protein collapse into an entry with the most common genes and DNA. TCRdb's processing, not the study's, gives the V and J calls here. The sample records approximately 620,000 distinct CDR3 sequences, about a sixth of which are singletons. More than 3% of the sample rests with the top ten.

V and J lose 5 bases and 7 bases, and a span of 8 bases separates them. The CDR1 and CDR2 encoded by the germline V gene (reference sequence) are PRHDT and FYEKMQ. The CDR3 numbers 11 residues from cysteine through phenylalanine. Solely the CDR3 DNA is kept, with 33 bases framed from the first base. The rearranged chain carries TRBV13 and TRBJ1-2; the D gene assignment is ambiguous. Sequencing was done on a sample of blood. The receptor comes from a woman between 35 and 50 years old with Graves' ophthalmopathy. The CDR3 amino acid sequence is: CASSPAVGYTF. The nucleotide sequence is TGTGCCAGCAGCCCGGCGGTTGGCTACACCTTC.